These T cell receptor beta chains were read from a single sample in a study of T cell responses to AZD1222 COVID-19 vaccine. The table came from immunoSEQ multiplex PCR; TCRdb's copy has only in-frame clones and leaves some out. The table lists over 100,000 clones, roughly 93% of them singletons, with approximately 0.98% in the top ten. Sequenced here: peripheral blood, sampled 28 days after the second AZD1222 dose. These receptors came from an adult who received the AZD1222 COVID-19 vaccine. The CDR3 runs from the conserved cysteine through the conserved F or W. The order of the fields is V gene, J gene, D gene, clone size, CDR3 DNA, CDR3 protein. D genes are given only for firm matches. Only part of the rows carry a size: once, few, many, or a class if the clone is expanded.

>TRBV6-4|TRBJ2-3|TRBD2|many
TGTGCCAGCAGTGACTCGGCTAGCGGAGGCACAGATACGCAGTATTTT
CASSDSASGGTDTQYF
>TRBV27|TRBJ1-2|-|-
TGTGCCAGCAGTACATACAGGGATCTTAGCTACACCTTC
CASSTYRDLSYTF
>TRBV5-4|TRBJ2-7|-|-
TGTGCCAGCAGCTTGGCGTCCTACGAGCAGTACTTC
CASSLASYEQYF
>TRBV4-1|TRBJ1-1|-|-
TGCGCCAGCAGGGCAACCGGGGCAGGGCGGCTGGGGGGAGCTTTCTTT
CASRATGAGRLGGAFF
>TRBV9|TRBJ2-5|TRBD2|-
TGTGCCAGCAGCGTACAGACTAGCGGGAGATGGGGCCAAGAGACCCAGTACTTC
CASSVQTSGRWGQETQYF
>TRBV28|TRBJ2-6|-|-
TGTGCCAGCAGTTTTCACGGCTCTGGGGCCAACGTCCTGACTTTC
CASSFHGSGANVLTF
>TRBV6-6|TRBJ1-1|-|-
TGTGCCAGCAGTTACCGACAGGCCAACACTGAAGCTTTCTTT
CASSYRQANTEAFF
>TRBV6-6|TRBJ1-1|-|-
TGTGCCAGCAGTTTCTCCGCTGTTGAGAACACTGAAGCTTTCTTT
CASSFSAVENTEAFF
>TRBV3-1/TRBV3-2|TRBJ2-3|-|-
TGTGCCAGCTCCACTAACCCGAATTCTGGTGGGACGCAGTATTTT
CASSTNPNSGGTQYF
>TRBV19|TRBJ1-6|TRBD1|-
TGTGCCAGTAGGATCGGCCGACAGGGGTCAAATTCACCCCTCCACTTT
CASRIGRQGSNSPLHF
>TRBV6-5|TRBJ2-5|TRBD1|once
TGTGCCAGCAAAGGGACAGGTGGTAGGCAAGAGACCCAGTACTTC
CASKGTGGRQETQYF
>TRBV6-4|TRBJ2-1|-|-
TGTGCCAGCAGTGCACCAGACCCGACAGCCTACAATGAGCAGTTCTTC
CASSAPDPTAYNEQFF
>TRBV4-1|TRBJ1-5|-|-
TGCGCCAGCAGCCAAGATTGGAGGGGAGCTCCAGGCTTT
CASSQDWRGAPGF
>TRBV7-3|TRBJ1-1|-|-
TGTGCCAGCAGCTGGCAGCCGAACACTGAAGCTTTCTTT
CASSWQPNTEAFF
>TRBV29-1|TRBJ2-7|-|-
TGCAGCGTTGAACTGGACAGCTCCTACGAGCAGTACTTC
CSVELDSSYEQYF
>TRBV12-3/TRBV12-4|TRBJ2-2|TRBD1|-
TGTGCCAGCAGTCATACAGGGGCCGGGGAGCTGTTTTTT
CASSHTGAGELFF
>TRBV5-1|TRBJ2-7|TRBD2|-
TGCGCCAGCAGCCCCGGGGGGTACGAGCAGTACTTC
CASSPGGYEQYF
>TRBV5-1|TRBJ2-3|TRBD1|-
TGCGCCAGCAGCTTGGGACAGGGTGGGAAGGATACGCAGTATTTT
CASSLGQGGKDTQYF
>TRBV3-1/TRBV3-2|TRBJ1-1|TRBD1|-
TGTGCCAGCAGCCGGGGGGACAGGGGGGCTGAAGCTTTCTTT
CASSRGDRGAEAFF
>TRBV28|TRBJ2-1|TRBD2|-
TGTGCCAGCAGTTTACTAGCGGGACCCTTGCGCTACAATGAGCAGTTCTTC
CASSLLAGPLRYNEQFF
>TRBV6-2/TRBV6-3|TRBJ1-5|-|-
TGTGCCAGCAGTCCCTCCCTTCGGGGTGGCAATCAGCCCCAGCATTTT
CASSPSLRGGNQPQHF
>TRBV10-3|TRBJ2-2|TRBD1|-
TGTGCCATCAGTGAGATAGACAGGGACACCGGGGAGCTGTTTTTT
CAISEIDRDTGELFF
>TRBV29-1|TRBJ2-7|-|-
TGCAGCGTTGGTCGGCAGGGACCCTACGAGCAGTACTTC
CSVGRQGPYEQYF
>TRBV4-2|TRBJ1-4|-|-
TGTGCCAGCAGCCAAGATAGGGCCCCTAATGAAAAACTGTTTTTT
CASSQDRAPNEKLFF
>TRBV2|TRBJ2-1|TRBD2|-
TGTGCCAGCGAGGGACTAGCGGCCTTCTCCTACAATGAGCAGTTCTTC
CASEGLAAFSYNEQFF
>TRBV3-1/TRBV3-2|TRBJ1-3|-|-
TGTGCCAGCAGCCCAAGAGTCAAGATTTCCTCTGGAAACACCATATATTTT
CASSPRVKISSGNTIYF
>TRBV9|TRBJ2-7|-|-
TGTGCCAGCAGCGTAGGCCGGGGCTTCATCTACGAGCAGTACTTC
CASSVGRGFIYEQYF
>TRBV21-1|TRBJ1-6|-|-
TGTGCCAGCAGCAAAGAGGGAAGGAGGAATTCACCCCTCCACTTT
CASSKEGRRNSPLHF
>TRBV29-1|TRBJ2-3|TRBD1|-
TGCAGCGTGGGACAGGCTAGCACAGATACGCAGTATTTT
CSVGQASTDTQYF
>TRBV18|TRBJ2-7|TRBD1|-
TGTGCCAGCTCGCCCGTACAGGGGGCCTCCTACGAGCAGTACTTC
CASSPVQGASYEQYF
>TRBV28|TRBJ1-5|-|-
TGTGCCAGCAGTTTTGTCGGGGGATATAGCAATCAGCCCCAGCATTTT
CASSFVGGYSNQPQHF
>TRBV6-5|TRBJ1-1|-|-
TGTGCCAGCAGTTACTCCCCAAGTGGTAACACTGAAGCTTTCTTT
CASSYSPSGNTEAFF
>TRBV5-5|TRBJ1-2|-|-
TGTGCCAGCAGCTTGGTAACGGGGGCGGGGACCTTC
CASSLVTGAGTF
>TRBV2|TRBJ2-5|TRBD1|-
TGTGCCAGCAGCATAAACCGGGACAGGGTGAGGGAGACCCAGTACTTC
CASSINRDRVRETQYF
>TRBV6-5|TRBJ2-7|TRBD2|-
TGTGCCAGCACCGGACTAGCGGGAGGTGGCTACGAGCAGTACTTC
CASTGLAGGGYEQYF
>TRBV5-4|TRBJ2-3|-|-
TGTGCCATCCGGGACCCTATCACAGATACGCAGTATTTT
CAIRDPITDTQYF
>TRBV24-1|TRBJ1-3|TRBD1|-
TGTGCCACCAGTGACCCGTCCGGCCCAGGGGGCCACACCATATATTTT
CATSDPSGPGGHTIYF
>TRBV5-1|TRBJ2-3|-|-
TGCGCCAGCAGGGGAGAGGCAGATACGCAGTATTTT
CASRGEADTQYF
>TRBV5-1|TRBJ1-1|-|-
TGCGCCAGCAGCTTGGGCCAACCTGGAACTGAAGCTTTCTTT
CASSLGQPGTEAFF
>TRBV5-5|TRBJ1-1|-|-
TGTGCCAGCAGCTTCAGGGTTCCGATGAACACTGAAGCTTTCTTT
CASSFRVPMNTEAFF
>TRBV2|TRBJ1-1|-|-
TGTGCCAGCAGTGAGCAGGGGAACACTGAAGCTTTCTTT
CASSEQGNTEAFF
>TRBV2|TRBJ1-4|TRBD1|-
TGTGCCAGCAATCTGGACAGGGTTAATGAAAAACTGTTTTTT
CASNLDRVNEKLFF
>TRBV30|TRBJ1-4|TRBD1|-
TGTGCCCTGGTAGGGACAGGCGGACTTGCAACTAATGAAAAACTGTTTTTT
CALVGTGGLATNEKLFF
>TRBV19|TRBJ1-5|-|-
TGTGCCAGTGGGGGGCTAGGTTCTCGCAATCAGCCCCAGCATTTT
CASGGLGSRNQPQHF
>TRBV29-1|TRBJ1-1|-|-
TGCAGCGTTGAGAGCGGGTTTACTGAAGCTTTCTTT
CSVESGFTEAFF
>TRBV6-1|TRBJ1-6|TRBD1|-
TGTGCCAGCAGTGAACGACAGGGGGATTCACCCCTCCACTTT
CASSERQGDSPLHF
>TRBV6-5|TRBJ2-7|-|-
TGTGCCAGCAGAGCCGGGACCTACCTCTACGAGCAGTACTTC
CASRAGTYLYEQYF
>TRBV6-2/TRBV6-3|TRBJ1-1|-|-
TGTGCCAGCAGTTACTCGGGGAGTCGATGGACTGAAGCTTTCTTT
CASSYSGSRWTEAFF
>TRBV9|TRBJ2-2|-|-
TGTGCCAGCAGCGTAGGCCACATTAACACCGGGGAGCTGTTTTTT
CASSVGHINTGELFF
>TRBV6-5|TRBJ1-1|-|-
TGTGCCAAGCGGTACAGGCGAATGAACACTGAAGCTTTCTTT
CAKRYRRMNTEAFF
>TRBV11-2|TRBJ1-2|-|-
TGTGCCAGCAGCTTAGATTTGTGGGCAGGGTCTAGTGGCTACACCTTC
CASSLDLWAGSSGYTF
>TRBV2|TRBJ1-2|-|-
TGTGCCAGCAGTGAGAGACAGCGAACTGGCTACACCTTC
CASSERQRTGYTF
>TRBV5-4|TRBJ1-2|-|-
TGTGCCACTTCGACGGGGCTGGATGGCTACACCTTC
CATSTGLDGYTF
>TRBV20-1|TRBJ2-7|-|-
TGCAGTGCGAAGGGGTCCTACGAGCAGTACTTC
CSAKGSYEQYF
>TRBV9|TRBJ1-4|TRBD1|-
TGTGCCAGCAGCGTCCAGACAGGGACGGAGGAACTGTTTTTT
CASSVQTGTEELFF
>TRBV5-1|TRBJ2-7|-|-
TGCGCCAGCAGCTTGGTCACAGGCTCCTACGAGCAGTACTTC
CASSLVTGSYEQYF
>TRBV5-4|TRBJ1-1|-|-
TGTGCCAGCAGCTCGAACGGGGGCGCATTGGAAAAGACTGAAGCTTTCTTT
CASSSNGGALEKTEAFF
>TRBV28|TRBJ2-2|-|few
TGTGCCAGCAGGCTTAGGAGGGGAGAGGTAGTGTCCGGGGAGCTGTTTTTT
CASRLRRGEVVSGELFF
>TRBV6-5|TRBJ1-1|-|-
TGTGCCAGCACTAAGACGATAGAGAACACTGAAGCTTTCTTT
CASTKTIENTEAFF
>TRBV18|TRBJ1-6|-|-
TGTGCCAGCTCACCATCAGGCAGGAAGGGGAATTCACCCCTCCACTTT
CASSPSGRKGNSPLHF